Shown below are 4 T cell receptor beta chains from a single sample sequenced in a study of T cells after yellow fever vaccination. TCRdb processed the 5' RACE reads anew with MiXCR; each CDR3 protein has one entry. The sample holds 100,000 to 150,000 distinct CDR3 sequences; 7.5% to 10% are singletons and the top ten take less than 40%. Sequenced here: CD8+ T cells sorted from PBMCs, sampled on the day of the yellow fever booster vaccination. The receptors were gathered from a man aged 18 to 29 who received the YFV17D yellow fever vaccine.

This clonotype showed up just a few times. This chain connects TRBV29-1 to TRBJ1-1; D is possibly TRBD1 (6 bases). The germline gives CDR1 SQVTM, CDR2 ANQGSEA. This CDR3 has 14 amino acids. With 3 bases removed from V and 7 bases from J, the gap between germline ends came to 18 bases. The CDR3 protein is CSVEASGVGSEAFF. For the CDR3, the DNA is TGCAGCGTTGAGGCTTCAGGGGTGGGGAGTGAAGCTTTCTTT.

The CDR3 bases are TGCGCCAGCAGCCAAGAGGCCGATGAGAGCTACAATGAGCAGTTCTTC. It yields the protein CASSQEADESYNEQFF. V gene TRBV4-1 combines with J gene TRBJ2-1, with unresolved D. The CDR3 loop spans 16 amino acids. V lost 0 bases and J lost 3, with 12 bases in between. Germline CDR1 and CDR2: MGHRA and YSYEKL.

This chain uses TRBV19 with TRBJ2-3; a possible D gene is TRBD2 (7 bases). Germline CDR1 reads LNHDA; CDR2 reads SQIVND (reference sequence). The V and J ends lost 6 bases and 4 bases respectively, with 17 bases between them. This CDR3 has 15 residues. The CDR3 is CASSPRGAVADTQYF. The CDR3 DNA reads as TGTGCCAGTAGCCCACGGGGGGCGGTGGCAGATACGCAGTATTTT.

The chain couples TRBV5-1 to TRBJ2-2, with 13 positions matching TRBD2. With V trimmed by 3 bases and J by 2 bases, 7 bases remained unmatched. The length of the CDR3 is 18 residues. The germline CDR1 and CDR2 sequences are SGHRS and YFSETQ. CDR3 in DNA: TGCGCCAGCAGCTCGACTAGCGGGGGGCCTTATAACACCGGGGAGCTGTTTTTT. Translating gives CASSSTSGGPYNTGELFF.